The T cell receptor beta chain under discussion was sequenced for a study of CD8+ T cells in alopecia areata. For the study at large: The investigators scored severity in treated patients by the percentage of affected scalp area. Study findings and constraints: On tofacitinib, scalp clonality and expanded CD8+ clones among top 100 fell significantly. Normal-skin resident alphabeta T cells also appear among scalp sample sequences. TCRs were shared less clearly across patients than in mice, possibly for HLA-related reasons.

A word on this clone: What it recognizes is unknown.

The treatment is: oral pan-JAK inhibitor, 5-10 mg twice daily. The CDR3 totals 13 residues. The V gene's germline CDR1 is SNHLY and CDR2 FYNNEI. Deletions cut 8 bases from V and 1 base from J, with 11 bases between. Extracted RNA was reverse transcribed into cDNA, the sequencing template. The repertoire was sequenced with immunoSEQ multiplex PCR; TCRdb's copy has only in-frame clones and lacks some. This table holds over 200,000 clones, over 60% found once. The source material was CD4+ T cells sorted from blood, sampled at week 4, from a patient treated with tofacitinib. The rearrangement uses TRBV2 and TRBJ1-1, with D possibly matching TRBD1 (5 bases). The receptor comes from a human donor with alopecia areata. The CDR3 coding sequence is TGTGCCAGCCTTGAAGACAGGAACACTGAAGCTTTCTTT. This gives the protein CASLEDRNTEAFF.